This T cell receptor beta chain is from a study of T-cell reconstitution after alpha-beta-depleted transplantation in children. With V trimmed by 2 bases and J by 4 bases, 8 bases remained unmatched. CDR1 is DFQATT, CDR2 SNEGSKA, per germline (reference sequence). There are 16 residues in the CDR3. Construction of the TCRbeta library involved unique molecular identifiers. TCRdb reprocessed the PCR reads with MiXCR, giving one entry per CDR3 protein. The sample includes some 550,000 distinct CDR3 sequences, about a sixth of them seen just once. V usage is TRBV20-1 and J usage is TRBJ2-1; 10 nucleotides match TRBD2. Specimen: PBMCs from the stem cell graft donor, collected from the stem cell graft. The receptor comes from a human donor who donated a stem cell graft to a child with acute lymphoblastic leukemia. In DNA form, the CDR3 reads TGCAGTGCTAGAATAGCGGGAGGAAGGGGTTACAATGAGCAGTTCTTC. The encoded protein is CSARIAGGRGYNEQFF.